The 27 T cell receptor beta chains listed next were all sequenced from one sample in a study of T cells in Graves' hyperthyroidism and ophthalmopathy. Authors of the study amplified TCR beta CDR3 regions from RNA transcripts. HTBI primers were employed in a first-round RT-PCR of the TCR CDR3. In TCRdb, the multiplex PCR reads were re-called with MiXCR into one record per CDR3 protein. Found here are about 640,000 distinct CDR3 sequences, about a fifth of them singletons; the top ten hold around a third. The specimen was blood. Receptors were obtained from a man aged 25 to 45 with Graves' ophthalmopathy.

This clonotype was counted a single time. Written as DNA, the CDR3 is TGCAGTGCTAGTGACAGGGGGGATGAAAAACTGTTTTTT. This encodes CSASDRGDEKLFF. The chain recombines TRBV20-1 with TRBJ1-4; 9 bases agree with TRBD1. The V gene's germline CDR1 is DFQATT and CDR2 SNEGSKA (reference sequence). CDR3 size: 13 residues. J was trimmed by 6 bases and V by 3 bases; bases with no gene match: 2.

V is TRBV5-6 and J is TRBJ1-3; 7 bases are shared with TRBD1. CDR1 SGHDT and CDR2 YYEEEE come from the germline V gene. Trimming removed 2 bases from V and 4 bases from J; junction bases left unmatched: 3. CDR3 length equals 14 residues. CDR3: CASSFRGRGNTIYF. CDR3 DNA sequence: TGTGCCAGCAGCTTTAGGGGGCGAGGAAACACCATATATTTT.

The chain carries TRBV12-3 or TRBV12-4 and TRBJ1-2, with 9 positions matching TRBD1. The CDR3 has 15 residues. V shed 3 bases and J 8 bases; nucleotides not matched to a gene: 10. CDR3 sequence (DNA): TGTGCCAGCAGTTTCACAAATCGACAGGGGGGGGGCTACACCTTC. Translation gives CASSFTNRQGGGYTF.

This clonotype was picked up a small number of times. The gene calls are TRBV6-1 and TRBJ2-1; 9 nucleotides align to TRBD2. V lost 3 bases and J lost 9; bases outside the gene matches: 15. The CDR3 has 17 residues. From germline, CDR1 is MNHNS and CDR2 SASEGT. The CDR3 here is CASSDFSGRSSRGEQFF. In DNA, the CDR3 is TGTGCCAGCAGTGATTTTAGCGGGAGATCGAGCAGGGGTGAGCAGTTCTTC.

This clonotype was counted only a few times. The V gene is TRBV5-1, the J gene TRBJ2-6; 9 nucleotides match TRBD1. Germline CDR1 SGHRS, CDR2 YFSETQ. Trimming took 2 bases from V and 0 from J; bases not matched to a gene: 3. CDR3 size: 17 residues. Here the CDR3 reads CASSFGTGYSGANVLTF. The CDR3 nucleotides are TGCGCCAGCAGCTTTGGGACAGGGTACTCTGGGGCCAACGTCCTGACTTTC.

The chain recombines TRBV10-3 with TRBJ2-2, with D possibly being TRBD2 (6 bases). V shed 4 bases and J shed 4 bases, with 16 bases lying between them. Germline V gives CDR1 ENHRY, CDR2 SYGVKD. This CDR3 is built from 16 residues. The CDR3 DNA reads TGTGCCATCAGTGGAAATAGCGGAGAAGCCACCGGGGAGCTGTTTTTT. It yields the protein CAISGNSGEATGELFF.

This clonotype came up a few times. This rearrangement joins TRBV12-3 or TRBV12-4 to TRBJ2-4; 8 bases fit TRBD2. This CDR3 spans 13 amino acids. V lost 3 bases, J lost 7 bases, and 2 bases stayed unmatched. CDR3 loop: CASSFSGGNIQYF. DNA of the CDR3: TGTGCCAGCAGTTTCTCGGGGGGGAACATTCAGTACTTC.

This clonotype has at least ten counts. The chain has TRBV28 and TRBJ2-2, with TRBD2 matching 11 bases. CDR1 and CDR2 (germline): MDHEN, SYDVKM. CDR3 length: 17 amino acids. Losses at the gene ends were 3 bases for V and 5 bases for J; bases not matched to a gene: 8. The CDR3 DNA sequence: TGTGCCAGCAGTTTGAGTAAGACTAGCGGGACTACCGGGGAGCTGTTTTTT. It is translated as CASSLSKTSGTTGELFF.

At least ten counts were recorded for this clonotype. The chain couples TRBV2 to TRBJ1-1, with D possibly being TRBD1 (6 bases). CDR3 length: 13 residues. The germline V gene has CDR1 SNHLY and CDR2 FYNNEI. V was pared by 6 bases and J by 6 bases, with 14 bases between. CDR3 nucleotide sequence: TGTGCCAGCAGCTTCGGGGGGACACCTGAAGCTTTCTTT. Protein sequence: CASSFGGTPEAFF.

The sample holds many counts of this clonotype. The chain combines TRBV30 with TRBJ2-3; 7 bases match TRBD2. Germline V gene data show CDR1 as GTSNPN and CDR2 as SVGIG (reference sequence). The length of the CDR3 is 11 residues. The V segment lost 5 bases and the J segment 11 bases; nucleotides outside the gene matches: 7. CDR3 protein: CAWGQTSMQYF. CDR3 sequence (DNA): TGTGCCTGGGGCCAGACTAGCATGCAGTATTTT. Full variable domain (remainder filled in from reference TRBV30 and TRBJ2-3): SQTIHQWPATLVQPVGSPLSLECTVEGTSNPNLYWYRQAAGRGLQLLFYSVGIGQISSEVPQNLSASRPQDRQFILSSKKLLLSDSGFYLCAWGQTSMQYFGPGTRLTVL.

This clonotype appeared many times. This chain connects TRBV7-9 to TRBJ2-1; 9 bases fit TRBD2. The germline gives CDR1 SEHNR, CDR2 FQNEAQ (reference sequence). V lost 1 base and J lost 9; bases outside the gene matches: 7. The CDR3 runs to 15 residues. The CDR3 sequence: CASSLGVAGEVEQFF. Written as DNA, the CDR3 is TGTGCCAGCAGCTTAGGAGTAGCGGGAGAAGTTGAGCAGTTCTTC.

In this sample, this clonotype turned up many times. The chain couples TRBV5-1 to TRBJ2-4; D remains ambiguous. The V and J ends lost 0 bases and 0 bases respectively, with 7 bases between them. The germline V gene encodes CDR1 SGHRS and CDR2 YFSETQ. The CDR3 is made up of 15 amino acids. CDR3 sequence reads: CASSLGGLAKNIQYF. The CDR3 DNA sequence: TGCGCCAGCAGCTTGGGCGGATTAGCCAAAAACATTCAGTACTTC. The full variable domain, its missing parts supplied by reference TRBV5-1 and TRBJ2-4, is KAGVTQTPRYLIKTRGQQVTLSCSPISGHRSVSWYQQTPGQGLQFLFEYFSETQRNKGNFPGRFSGRQFSNSRSEMNVSTLELGDSALYLCASSLGGLAKNIQYFGAGTRLSVL.

With respect to this clonotype: Because the CDR3's place on the DNA is in doubt, the DNA is left out and the CDR3 is given as listed by TCRdb. The chain links TRBV11-2 to TRBJ2-7; TRBD1 is the table's D call and was not checked against the DNA. The CDR3 is 22 residues long, counting both termini. Germline assignment: CDR1 SGHAT and CDR2 FQNNGV. The CDR3 reads CASSFYICSARDKSGSPYEQYF.

The chain carries TRBV25-1 and TRBJ2-5; 14 bases fit TRBD2. The CDR3 is 17 amino acids. Losses at the gene ends were 2 bases for V and 4 bases for J; bases not matched to a gene: 6. The V gene's germline CDR1 is MGHDK and CDR2 SYGVNS. The CDR3 nucleotides are TGTGCCAGCAGTGAACCGACTAGCGGGAGGGGGGGAGAGACCCAGTACTTC. Amino acid sequence: CASSEPTSGRGGETQYF.

This clonotype has just a few counts. This rearrangement joins TRBV7-9 to TRBJ1-4, with 10 bases identical to TRBD1. V lost 5 bases, J lost 5 bases, and 5 bases stayed unmatched. From germline, CDR1 is SEHNR and CDR2 FQNEAQ (reference sequence). The CDR3 is 15 amino acids. CDR3 bases: TGTGCCAGCAGCCGGACGGGACAGGGGAATGAAAAACTGTTTTTT. This gives the protein CASSRTGQGNEKLFF.

There are many counts of this clonotype. J is TRBJ1-5 and V is TRBV7-9; the D is unclear. CDR3 size: 15 residues. Trimming took 1 base from V and 6 from J, leaving 13 bases between them. Per the germline V gene, CDR1 is SEHNR and CDR2 is FQNEAQ (reference sequence). DNA for the CDR3: TGTGCCAGCAGCTTAGGGTCGGGGATCGGTCAGCCCCAGCATTTT. Translation: CASSLGSGIGQPQHF.

V is TRBV25-1 and J is TRBJ2-3; weak D call: TRBD1 (6 bases). V dropped 1 base and J dropped 0 bases, with 11 bases sitting between them. Germline V gene data show CDR1 as MGHDK and CDR2 as SYGVNS. The CDR3 is 16 amino acids. In nucleotides, the CDR3 is TGTGCCAGCAGTGAATCCCAGGGGACAAGCACAGATACGCAGTATTTT. As protein: CASSESQGTSTDTQYF.

At least ten counts were recorded for this clonotype. V is TRBV10-3 and J is TRBJ2-7, with 12 bases identical to TRBD2. Per germline, CDR1 ENHRY and CDR2 SYGVKD. CDR3 size: 14 residues. The trim removed 6 bases at V and 3 bases at J, leaving 3 bases unmatched. The CDR3 DNA follows: TGTGCCATCAGCCCGGGACTAGCGGGCTACGAGCAGTACTTC. Translated: CAISPGLAGYEQYF.

CDR3: CASSLTTEGRALSGANVLTF. The DNA of the CDR3 is TGTGCCAGCAGCTTAACTACTGAGGGCCGCGCTCTATCCGGGGCCAACGTCCTGACTTTC. This chain joins TRBV7-3 and TRBJ2-6, with D maybe TRBD2 (5 bases). This CDR3 is built from 20 residues. Trimming removed 0 bases from V and 4 bases from J, with 22 bases in between. The V gene's germline CDR1 is SGHTA and CDR2 FQGTGA. The whole variable domain, remainder taken from reference TRBV7-3 and TRBJ2-6, is GAGVSQTPSNKVTEKGKYVELRCDPISGHTALYWYRQSLGQGPEFLIYFQGTGAADDSGLPNDRFFAVRPEGSVSTLKIQRTERGDSAVYLCASSLTTEGRALSGANVLTFGAGSRLTVL.

This clonotype came up a few times. The chain couples TRBV4-2 to TRBJ2-3, with TRBD1 matching 7 bases. The CDR3 runs 17 residues. CDR1 and CDR2 from the germline V gene are LGHNA and YNFKEQ. V lost 4 bases to trimming and J lost 2 bases; unmatched junction nucleotides: 12. This CDR3 is CASSRGLGTANTDTQYF. CDR3 sequence (DNA): TGTGCCAGCAGCCGAGGACTCGGGACAGCTAACACAGATACGCAGTATTTT.

V usage is TRBV11-1 and J usage is TRBJ1-1; 7 bases fit TRBD1. There are 15 residues in the CDR3. Germline V gene data show CDR1 as SGHAT and CDR2 as FQDESV (reference sequence). Germline trimming cut 3 bases from V and 0 bases from J; bases unmatched to any gene: 4. The CDR3 protein is CASSFSGGLNTEAFF. For the CDR3, the DNA is TGTGCCAGCAGCTTTTCAGGGGGGTTGAACACTGAAGCTTTCTTT.

J is TRBJ2-7 and V is TRBV5-1, with a possible D match to TRBD2 (6 bases). The germline V and J ends were trimmed by 0 bases and 6 bases, with 16 bases remaining between them. This CDR3 contains 15 residues. Germline-derived CDR1 and CDR2 are SGHRS and YFSETQ. DNA of the CDR3: TGCGCCAGCAGCTTGGATGGAGCAGGGACTCGCGAGCAGTACTTC. This sequence encodes CASSLDGAGTREQYF.

This clonotype came up a few times. The rearrangement links TRBV27 to TRBJ1-2; tentative D call: TRBD1 (6 bases). The V end was cut by 0 bases, the J end by 8 bases, with 16 bases between. Germline V lookup: CDR1 MNHEY, CDR2 SMNVEV (reference sequence). This CDR3 is 15 amino acids long. CDR3 in amino acids: CASSLSGAEAKGYTF. In DNA form, the CDR3 reads TGTGCCAGCAGTTTATCGGGGGCAGAAGCGAAGGGCTACACCTTC.

The gene calls are TRBV11-2 and TRBJ2-1; TRBD1 agrees at 7 bases. V was pared by 6 bases and J by 2 bases, with 4 bases of the junction left unmatched. The CDR3 runs to 14 residues. Germline V gene lookup returns CDR1 SGHAT and CDR2 FQNNGV. CDR3 sequence: CASRGQVTYNEQFF. CDR3 DNA: TGTGCCAGCAGAGGACAGGTGACCTACAATGAGCAGTTCTTC. Together with reference TRBV11-2 and TRBJ2-1, the CDR3 gives the full variable domain: EAGVAQSPRYKIIEKRQSVAFWCNPISGHATLYWYQQILGQGPKLLIQFQNNGVVDDSQLPKDRFSAERLKGVDSTLKIQPAKLEDSAVYLCASRGQVTYNEQFFGPGTRLTVL.

The chain is built from TRBV20-1 and TRBJ2-7; 11 bases align to TRBD2. The CDR3 contains 15 residues. CDR1 and CDR2 (germline): DFQATT, SNEGSKA (reference sequence). V lost 5 bases, J lost 4 bases, and 10 bases stayed unmatched. CDR3 bases: TGCAGTGCTCCCGACAAGGCTAGCGGGGGGTACGAGCAGTACTTC. This sequence encodes CSAPDKASGGYEQYF.

The table lists this clonotype with a few counts. The J gene is TRBJ2-3, the V gene TRBV12-3 or TRBV12-4; D possibly uses TRBD1 or TRBD2 (5 bases each). The ends were cut back, 6 bases at V and 2 bases at J, with 21 bases in the middle. CDR3 size: 17 residues. The CDR3 sequence is CASSQPGPAPYTDTQYF. The CDR3, as DNA: TGTGCCAGCAGCCAACCGGGACCAGCACCCTACACAGATACGCAGTATTTT.

Comments on this clonotype: This may be a read error, as it is one base from a much larger clone. The chain combines TRBV2 with TRBJ2-7; 9 bases map to TRBD2. Germline values: CDR1 SNHLY, CDR2 FYNNEI. The CDR3 is 15 amino acids. For the CDR3, the DNA is TGTGCCAGCAGGGAAGTAATTAGCGGGAGTTACGAGCAGTACTTC. It specifies CASREVISGSYEQYF. The full variable domain, completed using reference TRBV2 and TRBJ2-7, is EPEVTQTPSHQVTQMGQEVILRCVPISNHLYFYWYRQILGQKVEFLVSFYNNEISEKSEIFDDQFSVERPDGSNFTLKIRSTKLEDSAMYFCASREVISGSYEQYFGPGTRLTVT.